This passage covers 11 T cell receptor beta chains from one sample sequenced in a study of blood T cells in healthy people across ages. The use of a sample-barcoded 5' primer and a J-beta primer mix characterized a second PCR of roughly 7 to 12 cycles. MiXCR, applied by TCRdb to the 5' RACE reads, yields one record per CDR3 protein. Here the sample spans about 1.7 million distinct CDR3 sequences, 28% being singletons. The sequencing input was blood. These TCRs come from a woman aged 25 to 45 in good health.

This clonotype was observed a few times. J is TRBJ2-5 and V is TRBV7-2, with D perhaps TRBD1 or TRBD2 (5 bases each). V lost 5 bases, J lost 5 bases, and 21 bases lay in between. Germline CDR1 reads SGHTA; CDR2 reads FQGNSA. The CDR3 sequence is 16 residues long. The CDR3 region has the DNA TGTGCCAGCAGCAGCCTGGGACGGGGCCGGAGGGAGACCCAGTACTTC. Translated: CASSSLGRGRRETQYF.

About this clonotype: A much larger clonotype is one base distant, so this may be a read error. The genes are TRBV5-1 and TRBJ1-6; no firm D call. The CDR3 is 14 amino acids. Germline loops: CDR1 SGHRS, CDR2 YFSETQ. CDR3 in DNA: TGCGCCAGCATCTTGGAAGAGGGAGGGACACCCCTCCACTTT. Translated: CASILEEGGTPLHF. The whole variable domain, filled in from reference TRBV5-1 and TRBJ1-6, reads KAGVTQTPRYLIKTRGQQVTLSCSPISGHRSVSWYQQTPGQGLQFLFEYFSETQRNKGNFPGRFSGRQFSNSRSEMNVSTLELGDSALYLCASILEEGGTPLHFGNGTRLTVT.

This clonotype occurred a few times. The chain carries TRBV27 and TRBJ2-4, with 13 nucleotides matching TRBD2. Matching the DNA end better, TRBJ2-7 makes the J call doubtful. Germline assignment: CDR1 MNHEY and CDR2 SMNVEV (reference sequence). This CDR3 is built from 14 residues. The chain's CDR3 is CATKTSGRNYEQYF. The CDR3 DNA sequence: TGTGCCACCAAGACTAGCGGGAGGAACTACGAGCAGTACTTC.

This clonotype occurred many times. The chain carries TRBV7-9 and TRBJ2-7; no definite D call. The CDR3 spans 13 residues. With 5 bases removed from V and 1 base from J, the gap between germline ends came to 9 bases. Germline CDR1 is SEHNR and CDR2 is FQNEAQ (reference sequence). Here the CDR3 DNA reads TGTGCCAGCAGCCCCGACGCTTCCTACGAGCAGTACTTC. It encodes CASSPDASYEQYF.

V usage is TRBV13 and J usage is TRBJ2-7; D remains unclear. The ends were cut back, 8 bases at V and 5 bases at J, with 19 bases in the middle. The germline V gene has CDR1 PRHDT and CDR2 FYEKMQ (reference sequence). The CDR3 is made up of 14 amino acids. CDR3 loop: CASPSRDRRNEQYF. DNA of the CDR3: TGTGCCAGCCCCTCCCGAGACCGACGGAACGAGCAGTACTTC.

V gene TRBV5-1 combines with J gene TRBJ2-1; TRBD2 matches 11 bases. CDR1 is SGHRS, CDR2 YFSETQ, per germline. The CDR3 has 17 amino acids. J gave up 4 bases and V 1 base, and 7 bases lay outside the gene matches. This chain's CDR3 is CASSLPHGTSGYNEQFF. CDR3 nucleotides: TGCGCCAGCAGCTTGCCACACGGGACTAGCGGTTACAATGAGCAGTTCTTC.

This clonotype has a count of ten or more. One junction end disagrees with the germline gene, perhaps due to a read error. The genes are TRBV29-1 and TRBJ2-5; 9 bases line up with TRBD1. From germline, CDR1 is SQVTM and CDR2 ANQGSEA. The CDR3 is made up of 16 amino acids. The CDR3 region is CSVEGAQGAAQGTQYF. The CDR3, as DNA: TGCAGCGTTGAAGGAGCACAGGGGGCGGCCCAAGGGACCCAGTACTTC.

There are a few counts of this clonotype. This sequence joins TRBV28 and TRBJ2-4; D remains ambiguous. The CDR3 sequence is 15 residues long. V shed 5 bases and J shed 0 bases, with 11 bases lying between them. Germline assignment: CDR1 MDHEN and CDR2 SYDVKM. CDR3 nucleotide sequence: TGTGCCAGCAGTCCCCGCCACGTAGCCAAAAACATTCAGTACTTC. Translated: CASSPRHVAKNIQYF.

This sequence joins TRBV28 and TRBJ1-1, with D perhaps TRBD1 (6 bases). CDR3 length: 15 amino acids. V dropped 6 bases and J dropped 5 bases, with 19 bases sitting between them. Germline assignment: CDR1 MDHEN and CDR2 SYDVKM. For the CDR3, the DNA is TGTGCCAGCAGGCTTGAAGACAGGAGAGGTACTGAAGCTTTCTTT. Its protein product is CASRLEDRRGTEAFF.

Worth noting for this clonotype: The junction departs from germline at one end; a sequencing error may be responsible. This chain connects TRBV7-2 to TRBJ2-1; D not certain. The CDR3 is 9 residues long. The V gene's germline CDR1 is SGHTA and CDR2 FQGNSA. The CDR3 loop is CASSFPLVF. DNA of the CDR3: TGTGCCAGCAGCTTTCCGCTGGTCTTC.

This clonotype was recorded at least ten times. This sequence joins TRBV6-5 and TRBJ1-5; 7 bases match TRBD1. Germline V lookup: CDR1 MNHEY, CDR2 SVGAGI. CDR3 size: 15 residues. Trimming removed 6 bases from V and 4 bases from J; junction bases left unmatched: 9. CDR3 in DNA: TGTGCCAGCAGCCCCGACAGGGCGGGGAATCAGCCCCAGCATTTT. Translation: CASSPDRAGNQPQHF.